These 20 T cell receptor beta chains originate from one sample sequenced in a study of T-cell reconstitution after alpha-beta-depleted transplantation in children. The TCRbeta library incorporated unique molecular identifiers. TCRdb fed the PCR reads into MiXCR, producing one record per CDR3 protein. The sample holds hundreds of thousands of distinct CDR3 sequences, around 14% seen once. The input for sequencing was PBMCs, taken before TCRalphabeta/CD19-depleted stem cell transplant. The receptors originated from a girl aged 2 to 9 with congenital amegakaryocytic thrombocytopenia, due to receive a stem cell transplant.

This clonotype showed up many times. The J gene is TRBJ1-6, the V gene TRBV20-1, with 8 bases matching TRBD1. V lost 4 bases, J lost 5 bases, and 1 base stayed unmatched. Germline lookup yields CDR1 DFQATT and CDR2 SNEGSKA (reference sequence). The length of the CDR3 is 13 residues. The CDR3 reads CSATGGDNSPLHF. The CDR3 DNA reads as TGCAGTGCTACAGGGGGCGATAATTCACCCCTCCACTTT.

This clonotype was detected ten times or more. J is TRBJ2-1 and V is TRBV29-1; TRBD2 is a possible D gene (5 bases). Looked up from germline, CDR1 is SQVTM and CDR2 is ANQGSEA. CDR3 length: 15 residues. The V and J ends lost 7 bases and 9 bases respectively, with 25 bases between them. The chain's CDR3 is CSAADFTVSYGEQFF. The CDR3 nucleotides read TGCAGCGCCGCGGACTTCACGGTCTCCTATGGTGAGCAGTTCTTC.

The table lists this clonotype with many counts. The J gene is TRBJ2-1, the V gene TRBV29-1; 8 positions match TRBD2. V was clipped by 7 bases and J by 11 bases; unmatched bases: 10. The CDR3 loop spans 12 amino acids. Germline V gene data show CDR1 as SQVTM and CDR2 as ANQGSEA. CDR3 sequence (DNA): TGCAGCGCTCAGCGGGAGCTACGCCAGCAGTTCTTC. Its translation is CSAQRELRQQFF.

This clonotype was counted at least ten times. This rearrangement joins TRBV25-1 to TRBJ2-3; 8 nucleotides align to TRBD2. The V and J ends lost 6 bases and 2 bases, in that order; junction bases with no gene match: 4. CDR1 is MGHDK, CDR2 SYGVNS, per germline. CDR3 length equals 14 residues. The CDR3 spells CASSHGRVTDTQYF. CDR3 bases: TGTGCCAGCAGCCACGGGAGGGTCACAGATACGCAGTATTTT.

This clonotype was recorded at least ten times. The chain is built from TRBV20-1 and TRBJ2-7; 13 nucleotides match TRBD2. Germline values: CDR1 DFQATT, CDR2 SNEGSKA (reference sequence). Trimming took 5 bases from V and 4 from J; bases not matched to a gene: 8. The CDR3 is 15 residues long. CDR3 protein: CSAGDTSGRAYEQYF. The CDR3 DNA reads TGCAGTGCTGGGGATACTAGCGGGAGGGCTTACGAGCAGTACTTC.

This clonotype was detected only a few times. The V call is TRBV5-1, the J call TRBJ2-1; maybe TRBD2 (5 bases). This CDR3 contains 13 residues. V was clipped by 3 bases and J by 12 bases, with 16 bases between them. Germline V gene sequence: CDR1 SGHRS, CDR2 YFSETQ. Here the CDR3 reads CASSSPGVGGQFF. The CDR3 DNA is TGCGCCAGCAGCTCCCCCGGGGTTGGCGGGCAGTTCTTC.

Only a few counts were recorded for this clonotype. The chain recombines TRBV25-1 with TRBJ2-5; 8 bases agree with TRBD1. The CDR3 runs 16 residues. Losses at the gene ends were 5 bases for V and 3 bases for J; bases not matched to a gene: 11. CDR1 and CDR2 (germline): MGHDK, SYGVNS. The CDR3 coding sequence is TGTGCCAGCAGTTCCCAAGGGACAGGAACAAAAGAGACCCAGTACTTC. This codes for CASSSQGTGTKETQYF. The variable domain in full, completed from reference TRBV25-1 and TRBJ2-5, reads EADIYQTPRYLVIGTGKKITLECSQTMGHDKMYWYQQDPGMELHLIHYSYGVNSTEKGDLSSESTVSRIRTEHFPLTLESARPSHTSQYLCASSSQGTGTKETQYFGPGTRLLVL.

The chain carries TRBV5-1 and TRBJ2-2; weak D call: TRBD2 (6 bases). CDR1 and CDR2 from the germline V gene are SGHRS and YFSETQ. Trimming shortened V by 4 bases and J by 2 bases, and 12 bases separated the two germline ends. The CDR3 spans 15 residues. The CDR3 sequence: CASSKGTFNTGELFF. The CDR3 DNA reads as TGCGCCAGCAGCAAGGGGACTTTTAACACCGGGGAGCTGTTTTTT.

Many counts were recorded for this clonotype. This chain connects TRBV6-4 to TRBJ2-3; D may match TRBD1 or TRBD2 (5 bases each). Germline V gives CDR1 MRHNA, CDR2 SNTAGT. The CDR3 is 13 amino acids. The ends were cut back, 5 bases at V and 3 bases at J, with 9 bases in the middle. CDR3 residues: CASSFEGTDTQYF. The CDR3 nucleotides are TGTGCCAGCAGTTTTGAGGGGACAGATACGCAGTATTTT.

This clonotype has only a few counts. The chain has TRBV4-2 and TRBJ2-7; 9 bases line up with TRBD2. The CDR3 runs 15 residues. Looked up from germline, CDR1 is LGHNA and CDR2 is YNFKEQ. J was trimmed by 3 bases and V by 0 bases; bases with no gene match: 3. CDR3 region: CASSQDSGSGYEQYF. The CDR3 bases are TGTGCCAGCAGCCAAGATAGCGGGAGCGGCTACGAGCAGTACTTC.

This clonotype was counted ten times or more. The chain joins TRBV14 to TRBJ1-1, with a weak D call TRBD1 (5 bases). The CDR3 spans 15 residues. The germline CDR1 and CDR2 sequences are SGHDN and FVKESK. V was trimmed by 1 base and J by 2 bases, leaving 11 bases between them. CDR3 loop: CASSQVDSRNTEAFF. CDR3 coding DNA: TGTGCCAGCAGCCAAGTTGACAGCCGAAACACTGAAGCTTTCTTT.

This clonotype was recorded a few times. Here the CDR3 reads CASSSLYRDEQYF. The CDR3 DNA follows: TGTGCCAGCAGCAGCCTATACAGGGACGAGCAGTACTTC. The gene calls are TRBV3-1 and TRBJ2-7; D is possibly TRBD1 (6 bases). Germline V gene lookup returns CDR1 LGHDT and CDR2 YNNKEL (reference sequence). Trimming pared 5 bases from V and 5 bases from J, leaving 13 bases between. This CDR3 comprises 13 residues.

The rearrangement joins TRBV18 to TRBJ1-4; no reliable D call. This CDR3 is built from 14 residues. From germline, CDR1 is KGHSH and CDR2 LQKENI. Trimming took 8 bases from V and 7 from J, leaving 17 bases between them. The CDR3 loop reads CASTRAGAPEKLFF. In nucleotides, the CDR3 is TGTGCCAGCACGCGAGCGGGTGCGCCTGAAAAACTGTTTTTT.

This clonotype was found many times. The V call is TRBV4-2, the J call TRBJ2-1, with TRBD2 identical over 7 bases. Germline CDR1 is LGHNA and CDR2 is YNFKEQ. With 0 bases clipped from V and 4 bases from J, the junction kept 6 bases outside the gene matches. The CDR3 has 16 amino acids. The CDR3 DNA reads as TGTGCCAGCAGCCAAGAAAGAAGCGGGGCGTACAATGAGCAGTTCTTC. It is translated as CASSQERSGAYNEQFF.

The rearrangement links TRBV20-1 to TRBJ1-5; 8 positions match TRBD1. This CDR3 region has 14 residues. V dropped 7 bases and J dropped 0; count of bases not matched to a gene: 5. CDR1 and CDR2 (germline): DFQATT, SNEGSKA (reference sequence). CDR3 coding DNA: TGCAGTGGGGTACAGGGGGTTAGCAATCAGCCCCAGCATTTT. Protein: CSGVQGVSNQPQHF.

The CDR3 nucleotides are TGCAGTGCGACCATCGGACAGGGAGTATTCAATGAGCAGTTCTTC. Its protein product is CSATIGQGVFNEQFF. The chain couples TRBV20-1 to TRBJ2-1; 8 bases line up with TRBD1. Germline values: CDR1 DFQATT, CDR2 SNEGSKA (reference sequence). The CDR3 has 15 residues. The V and J ends lost 6 bases and 6 bases, in that order; junction bases with no gene match: 13.

This chain links TRBV29-1 with TRBJ2-3; 7 bases line up with TRBD2. This CDR3 is built from 14 residues. V gave up 1 base and J gave up 5 bases; unmatched junction bases: 6. Germline lookup yields CDR1 SQVTM and CDR2 ANQGSEA. The CDR3 nucleotides read TGCAGCGTTGAAGCGGGAGGCGGTGGAGATACGCAGTATTTT. Translated, it gives CSVEAGGGGDTQYF.

In this sample, this clonotype turned up a few times. In DNA form, the CDR3 reads TGTGCCAGCAGCTCGTCGGTGAACACTGAAGCTTTCTTT. Amino acids: CASSSSVNTEAFF. This chain uses TRBV7-9 with TRBJ1-1; D uncertain. Germline V lookup: CDR1 SEHNR, CDR2 FQNEAQ (reference sequence). Trimming left V 4 bases short and J 0 bases short, with 6 bases between. The CDR3 contains 13 residues. Looking up the rest from reference TRBV7-9 and TRBJ1-1 gives the full variable domain: DTGVSQNPRHKITKRGQNVTFRCDPISEHNRLYWYRQTLGQGPEFLTYFQNEAQLEKSRLLSDRFSAERPKGSFSTLEIQRTEQGDSAMYLCASSSSVNTEAFFGQGTRLTVV.

Remarks on this clonotype: This may come from a read error, since a much larger clone is one base off. The V and J genes are TRBV12-3 or TRBV12-4 and TRBJ2-7; 7 nucleotides align to TRBD2. This CDR3 has 14 residues. DNA of the CDR3: TGTCCCAGCAGCCCCCGGACTAGTTTGCACGAGCAGTACTTC. Encoded protein: CPSSPRTSLHEQYF.

Ten or more counts support this clonotype. This sequence joins TRBV20-1 and TRBJ2-3; 11 positions agree with TRBD2. In germline, CDR1 is DFQATT, CDR2 SNEGSKA (reference sequence). This CDR3 is 15 amino acids long. J lost 4 bases, V lost 1 base, and 4 bases had no gene match. The CDR3 DNA reads as TGCAGTGCTAGAGGTACTAGCGGGAGCTCAGATACGCAGTATTTT. This encodes CSARGTSGSSDTQYF.